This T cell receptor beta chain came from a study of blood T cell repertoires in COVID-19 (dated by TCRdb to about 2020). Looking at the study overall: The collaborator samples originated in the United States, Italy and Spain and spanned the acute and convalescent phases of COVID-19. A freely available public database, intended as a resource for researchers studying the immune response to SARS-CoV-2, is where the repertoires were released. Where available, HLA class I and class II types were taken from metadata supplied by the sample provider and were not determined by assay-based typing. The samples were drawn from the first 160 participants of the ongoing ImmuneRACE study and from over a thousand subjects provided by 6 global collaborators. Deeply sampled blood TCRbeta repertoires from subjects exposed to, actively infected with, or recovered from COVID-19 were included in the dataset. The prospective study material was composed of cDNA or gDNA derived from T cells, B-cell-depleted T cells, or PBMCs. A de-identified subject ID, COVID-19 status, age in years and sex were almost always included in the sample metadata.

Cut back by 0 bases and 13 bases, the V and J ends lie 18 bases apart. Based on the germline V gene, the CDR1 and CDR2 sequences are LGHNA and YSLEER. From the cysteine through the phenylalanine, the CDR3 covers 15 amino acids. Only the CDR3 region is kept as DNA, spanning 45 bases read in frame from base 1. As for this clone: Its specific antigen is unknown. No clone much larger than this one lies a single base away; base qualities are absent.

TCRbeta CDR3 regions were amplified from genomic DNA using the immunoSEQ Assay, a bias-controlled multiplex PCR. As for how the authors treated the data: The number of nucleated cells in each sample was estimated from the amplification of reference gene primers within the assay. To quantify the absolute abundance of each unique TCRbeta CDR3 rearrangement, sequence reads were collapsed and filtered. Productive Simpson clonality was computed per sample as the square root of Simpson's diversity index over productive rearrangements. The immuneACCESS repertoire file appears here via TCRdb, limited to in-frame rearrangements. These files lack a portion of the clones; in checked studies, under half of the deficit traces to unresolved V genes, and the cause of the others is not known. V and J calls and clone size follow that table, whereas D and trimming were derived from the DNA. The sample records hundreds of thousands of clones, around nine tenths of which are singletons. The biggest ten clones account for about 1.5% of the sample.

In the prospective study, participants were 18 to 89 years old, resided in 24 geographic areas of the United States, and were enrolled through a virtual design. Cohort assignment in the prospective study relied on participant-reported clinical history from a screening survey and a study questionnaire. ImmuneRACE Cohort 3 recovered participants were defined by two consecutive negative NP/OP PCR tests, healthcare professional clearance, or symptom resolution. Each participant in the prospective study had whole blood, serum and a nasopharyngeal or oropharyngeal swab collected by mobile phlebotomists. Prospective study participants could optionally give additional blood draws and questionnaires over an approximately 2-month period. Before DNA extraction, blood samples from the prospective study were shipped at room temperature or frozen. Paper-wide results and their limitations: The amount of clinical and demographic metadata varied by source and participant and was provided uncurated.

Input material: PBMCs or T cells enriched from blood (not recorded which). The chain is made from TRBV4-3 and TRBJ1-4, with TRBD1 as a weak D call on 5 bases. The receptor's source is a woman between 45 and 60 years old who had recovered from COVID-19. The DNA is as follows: TGCGCCAGCAGCCAAGATTGGGCTGGATTAAGGGGACTGTTTTTT. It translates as CASSQDWAGLRGLFF.